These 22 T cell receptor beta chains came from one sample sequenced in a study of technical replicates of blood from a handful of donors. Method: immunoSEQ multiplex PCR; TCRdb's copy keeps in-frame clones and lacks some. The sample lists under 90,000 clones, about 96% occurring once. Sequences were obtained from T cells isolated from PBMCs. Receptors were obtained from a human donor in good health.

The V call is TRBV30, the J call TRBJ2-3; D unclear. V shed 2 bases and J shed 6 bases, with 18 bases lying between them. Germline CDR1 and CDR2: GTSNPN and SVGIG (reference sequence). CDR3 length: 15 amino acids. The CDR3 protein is CAWSRGKSLSDTQYF. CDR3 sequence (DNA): TGTGCCTGGAGTCGCGGCAAATCTCTGTCCGATACGCAGTATTTT.

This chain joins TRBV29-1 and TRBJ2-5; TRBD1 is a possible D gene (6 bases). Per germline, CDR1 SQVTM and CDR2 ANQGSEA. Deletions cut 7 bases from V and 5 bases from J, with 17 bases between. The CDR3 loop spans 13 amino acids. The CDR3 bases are TGCAGCGCCGGACAGCTGTCCAGGGAGACCCAGTACTTC. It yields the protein CSAGQLSRETQYF.

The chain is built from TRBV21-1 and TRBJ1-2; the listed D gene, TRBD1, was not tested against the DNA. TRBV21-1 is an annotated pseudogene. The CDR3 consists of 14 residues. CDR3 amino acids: CASTKDREHAGYTF. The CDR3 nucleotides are TGTGCCAGCACCAAGGACAGGGAGCACGCGGGCTACACCTTC.

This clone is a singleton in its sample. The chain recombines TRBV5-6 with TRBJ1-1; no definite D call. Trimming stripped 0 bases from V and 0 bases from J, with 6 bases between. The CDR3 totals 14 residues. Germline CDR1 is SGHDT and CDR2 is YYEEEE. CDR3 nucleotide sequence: TGTGCCAGCAGCTTGGTCAGGTTGAACACTGAAGCTTTCTTT. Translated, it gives CASSLVRLNTEAFF.

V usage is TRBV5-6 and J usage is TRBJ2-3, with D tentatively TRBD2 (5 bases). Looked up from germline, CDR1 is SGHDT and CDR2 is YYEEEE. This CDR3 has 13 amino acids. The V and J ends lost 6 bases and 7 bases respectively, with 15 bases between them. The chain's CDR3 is CASTGKPFYTQYF. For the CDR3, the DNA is TGTGCCAGCACCGGGAAGCCGTTCTATACGCAGTATTTT.

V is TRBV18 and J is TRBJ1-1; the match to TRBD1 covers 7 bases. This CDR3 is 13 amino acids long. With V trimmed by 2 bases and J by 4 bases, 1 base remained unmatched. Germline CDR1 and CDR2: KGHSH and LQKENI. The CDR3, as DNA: TGTGCCAGCTCACCAGGGACAGTCACTGAAGCTTTCTTT. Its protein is CASSPGTVTEAFF.

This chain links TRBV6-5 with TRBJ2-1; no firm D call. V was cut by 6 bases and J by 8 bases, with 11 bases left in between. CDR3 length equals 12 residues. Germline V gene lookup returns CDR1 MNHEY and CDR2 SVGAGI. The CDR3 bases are TGTGCCAGCAGGGGTCGGGTTGATGAGCAGTTCTTC. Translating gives CASRGRVDEQFF.

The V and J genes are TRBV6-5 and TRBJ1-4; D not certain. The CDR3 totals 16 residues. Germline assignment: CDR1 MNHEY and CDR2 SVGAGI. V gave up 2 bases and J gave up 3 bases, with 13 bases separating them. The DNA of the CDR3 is TGTGCCAGCAGTTACGTGTCGGGTTCGGCTAATGAAAAACTGTTTTTT. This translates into CASSYVSGSANEKLFF.

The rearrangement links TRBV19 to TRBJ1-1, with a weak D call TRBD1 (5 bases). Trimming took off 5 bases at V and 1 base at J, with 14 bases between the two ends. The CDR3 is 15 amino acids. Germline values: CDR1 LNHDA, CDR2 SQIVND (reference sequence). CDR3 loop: CASSVTGGTNTEAFF. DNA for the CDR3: TGTGCCAGTAGTGTTACTGGAGGGACGAACACTGAAGCTTTCTTT.

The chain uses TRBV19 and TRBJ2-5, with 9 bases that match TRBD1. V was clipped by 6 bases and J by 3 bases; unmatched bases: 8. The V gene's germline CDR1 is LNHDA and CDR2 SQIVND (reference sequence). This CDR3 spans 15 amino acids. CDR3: CASRFVDRGKETQYF. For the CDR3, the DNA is TGTGCCAGTAGGTTTGTTGACAGGGGGAAAGAGACCCAGTACTTC.

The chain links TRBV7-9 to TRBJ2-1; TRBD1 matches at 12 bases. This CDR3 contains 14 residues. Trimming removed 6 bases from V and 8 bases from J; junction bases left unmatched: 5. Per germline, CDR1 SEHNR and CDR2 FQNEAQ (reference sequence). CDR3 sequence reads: CASRHGTGGHEQFF. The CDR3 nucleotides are TGTGCCAGCAGACACGGGACAGGGGGCCATGAGCAGTTCTTC.

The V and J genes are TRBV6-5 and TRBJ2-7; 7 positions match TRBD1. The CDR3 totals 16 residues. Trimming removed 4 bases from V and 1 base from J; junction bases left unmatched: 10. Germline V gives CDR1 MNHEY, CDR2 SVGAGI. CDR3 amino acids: CASSLGPTGKSYEQYF. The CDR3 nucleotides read TGTGCCAGCAGTTTGGGACCGACAGGGAAATCCTACGAGCAGTACTTC.

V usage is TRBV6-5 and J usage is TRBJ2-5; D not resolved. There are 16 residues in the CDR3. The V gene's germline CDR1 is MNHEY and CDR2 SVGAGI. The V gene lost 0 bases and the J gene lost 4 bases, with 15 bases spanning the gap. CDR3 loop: CASSYSYSDLGETQYF. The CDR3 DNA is TGTGCCAGCAGTTACTCCTACTCCGACTTGGGAGAGACCCAGTACTTC.

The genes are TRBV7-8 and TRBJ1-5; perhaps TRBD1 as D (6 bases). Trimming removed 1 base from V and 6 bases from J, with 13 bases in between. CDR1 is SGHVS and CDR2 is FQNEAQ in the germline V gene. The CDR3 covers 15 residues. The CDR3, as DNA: TGTGCCAGCAGCTTAGGGTCAGGGGTTTTTCAGCCCCAGCATTTT. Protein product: CASSLGSGVFQPQHF.

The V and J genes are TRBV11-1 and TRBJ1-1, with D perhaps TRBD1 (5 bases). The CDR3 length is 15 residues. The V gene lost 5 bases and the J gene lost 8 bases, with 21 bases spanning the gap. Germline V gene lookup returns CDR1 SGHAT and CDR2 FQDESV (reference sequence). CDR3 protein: CASSQGTGLGREAFF. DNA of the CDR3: TGTGCCAGCAGCCAAGGCACAGGCCTTGGTAGGGAAGCTTTCTTT. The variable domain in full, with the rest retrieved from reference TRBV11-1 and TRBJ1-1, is EAEVAQSPRYKITEKSQAVAFWCDPISGHATLYWYRQILGQGPELLVQFQDESVVDDSQLPKDRFSAERLKGVDSTLKIQPAELGDSAMYLCASSQGTGLGREAFFGQGTRLTVV.

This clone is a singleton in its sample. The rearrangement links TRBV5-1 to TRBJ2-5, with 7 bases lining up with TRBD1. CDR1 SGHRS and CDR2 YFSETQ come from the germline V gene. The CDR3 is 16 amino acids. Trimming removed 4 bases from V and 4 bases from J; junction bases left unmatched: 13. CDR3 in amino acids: CASSPTGETGRETQYF. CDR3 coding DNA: TGCGCCAGCAGCCCCACAGGGGAGACAGGGCGAGAGACCCAGTACTTC.

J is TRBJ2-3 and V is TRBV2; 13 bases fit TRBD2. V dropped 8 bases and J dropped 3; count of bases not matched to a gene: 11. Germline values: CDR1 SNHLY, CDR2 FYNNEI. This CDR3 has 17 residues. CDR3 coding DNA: TGTGCCAGCCTCAAGACTAGCGGGAGGTCCCGAACAGATACGCAGTATTTT. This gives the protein CASLKTSGRSRTDTQYF.

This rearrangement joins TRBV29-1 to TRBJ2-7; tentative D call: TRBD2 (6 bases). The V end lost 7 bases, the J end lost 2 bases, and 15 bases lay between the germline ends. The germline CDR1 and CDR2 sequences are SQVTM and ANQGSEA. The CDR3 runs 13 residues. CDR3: CSGRGTDTYEQYF. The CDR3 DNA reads TGCAGCGGCCGCGGGACTGATACCTACGAGCAGTACTTC.

In DNA, the CDR3 is TGCGCCAGCAGCCAAGATGGGACAGGGGGGATCTATGGCTACACCTTC. It yields the protein CASSQDGTGGIYGYTF. The gene calls are TRBV4-1 and TRBJ1-2, with TRBD1 identical over 11 bases. Germline CDR1 MGHRA, CDR2 YSYEKL. Unmatched junction bases numbered 4, after V lost 0 bases and J lost 4 bases. CDR3 length: 16 residues.

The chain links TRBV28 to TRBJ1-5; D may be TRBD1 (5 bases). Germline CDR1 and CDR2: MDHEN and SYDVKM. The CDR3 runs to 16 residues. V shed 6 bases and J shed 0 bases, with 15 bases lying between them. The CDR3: CASRFGGGSSNQPQHF. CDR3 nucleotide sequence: TGTGCCAGCAGATTTGGGGGGGGGAGTAGCAATCAGCCCCAGCATTTT.

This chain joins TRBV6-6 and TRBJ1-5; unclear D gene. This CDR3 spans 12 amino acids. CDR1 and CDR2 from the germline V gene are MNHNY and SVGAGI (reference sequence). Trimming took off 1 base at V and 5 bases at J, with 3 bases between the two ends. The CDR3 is CASSYLDQPQHF. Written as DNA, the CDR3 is TGTGCCAGCAGTTACTTAGATCAGCCCCAGCATTTT.

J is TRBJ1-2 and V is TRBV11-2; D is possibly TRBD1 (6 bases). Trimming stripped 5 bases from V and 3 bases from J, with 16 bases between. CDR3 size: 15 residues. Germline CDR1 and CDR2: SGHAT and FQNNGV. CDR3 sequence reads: CASSHTTGLDYGYTF. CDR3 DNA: TGTGCCAGCAGCCACACTACAGGGTTGGACTATGGCTACACCTTC.